Given below is one T cell receptor beta chain in context. Sequenced by immunoSEQ multiplex PCR; TCRdb stores in-frame clones only, minus some. The sample has 40,000 to 55,000 clones, over 75% seen once; the top ten hold 5% to 6%. This entry belongs to a study of PD-L1 blockade in urothelial cancer. Study information: Twenty-five of the 29 patients were men with bladder-origin urothelial cancer. Blood drawn 3 weeks (second dose) and 6 weeks after treatment start was analyzed.

Germline CDR1 KGHSH, CDR2 LQKENI. CDR3 length: 14 amino acids. The V end lost 1 base, the J end lost 2 bases, and 7 bases lay between the germline ends. The chain employs TRBV18 and TRBJ2-3; D is uncertain. Specimen: PBMCs, collected around atezolizumab (anti-PD-L1) treatment. The TCR originated in a man aged 35-49 years with urothelial cancer. The CDR3 sequence: CASSPRQNTDTQYF. CDR3 DNA: TGTGCCAGCTCACCACGGCAGAACACAGATACGCAGTATTTT.